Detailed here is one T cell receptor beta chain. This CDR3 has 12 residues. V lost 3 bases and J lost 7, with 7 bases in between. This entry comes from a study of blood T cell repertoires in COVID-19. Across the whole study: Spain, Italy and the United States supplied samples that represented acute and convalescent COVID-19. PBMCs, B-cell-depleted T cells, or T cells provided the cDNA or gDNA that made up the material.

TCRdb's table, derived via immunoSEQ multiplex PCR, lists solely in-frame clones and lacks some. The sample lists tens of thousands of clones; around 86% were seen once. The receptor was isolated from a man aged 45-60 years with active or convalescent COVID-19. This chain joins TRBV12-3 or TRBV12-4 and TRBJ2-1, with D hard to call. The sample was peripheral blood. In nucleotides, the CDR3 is TGTGCCAGCAGTTTTAATCTAAATGAGCAGTTCTTC. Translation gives CASSFNLNEQFF.